These 21 T cell receptor beta chains were sequenced from one sample in a study of blood T cell repertoires in COVID-19. Data came from immunoSEQ multiplex PCR; TCRdb stores just in-frame clones and leaves some out. The data hold 15,000 or so clones, with about 90% observed a single time. Sample: peripheral blood. The receptor set was obtained from a human donor in a cohort sampled during active COVID-19.

The chain uses TRBV4-3 and TRBJ1-2; D is unclear. Trimming shortened V by 3 bases and J by 1 base, and 3 bases separated the two germline ends. Per germline, CDR1 LGHNA and CDR2 YSLEER. The CDR3 is 12 amino acids. CDR3: CASSHGNYGYTF. The DNA of the CDR3 is TGCGCCAGCAGCCACGGTAACTATGGCTACACCTTC.

This clone was counted a single time. The chain has TRBV20-1 and TRBJ2-1; 8 bases match TRBD1. The CDR3 spans 15 residues. V dropped 3 bases and J dropped 3; count of bases not matched to a gene: 7. Germline V gene sequence: CDR1 DFQATT, CDR2 SNEGSKA (reference sequence). The CDR3 loop is CSASLQGAVYNEQFF. The DNA of the CDR3 is TGCAGTGCTAGTCTCCAGGGGGCGGTCTACAATGAGCAGTTCTTC.

The chain employs TRBV7-2 and TRBJ1-5; no firm D call. The CDR3 loop spans 17 amino acids. Trimming removed 5 bases at V and 0 bases at J, with 17 bases between. Germline V lookup: CDR1 SGHTA, CDR2 FQGNSA. The CDR3 nucleotides read TGTGCCAGCAGCGTATGGGGAGGCCTCTATAGCAATCAGCCCCAGCATTTT. Amino acids: CASSVWGGLYSNQPQHF.

This rearrangement joins TRBV11-2 to TRBJ2-6; D gene uncertain. V was pared by 0 bases and J by 1 base, with 7 bases between. The length of the CDR3 is 16 residues. Germline lookup yields CDR1 SGHAT and CDR2 FQNNGV. The DNA of the CDR3 is TGTGCCAGCAGCTTAGATCTACGGTCTGGGGCCAACGTCCTGACTTTC. Translation: CASSLDLRSGANVLTF.

CDR3 coding DNA: TGTGCCAGCAGCTTCGACAGGGACTACAATGAGCAGTTCTTC. Its protein is CASSFDRDYNEQFF. V usage is TRBV2 and J usage is TRBJ2-1, with TRBD1 identical over 7 bases. This CDR3 has 14 amino acids. Germline V gene data show CDR1 as SNHLY and CDR2 as FYNNEI. V gave up 6 bases and J gave up 3 bases; unmatched junction bases: 5.

The chain links TRBV21-1 to TRBJ2-7; no check of the table's D call, TRBD2, against the DNA was made. TRBV21-1 is a documented pseudogene. This CDR3 comprises 18 residues. The CDR3 is CASSKDRSIKGLYYEQYF. CDR3 nucleotides: TGTGCCAGCAGCAAAGATCGTTCGATCAAGGGACTTTACTACGAGCAGTACTTC.

Of note for this clone: The same CDR3 arises from other DNA sequences in this sample as well. The CDR3 is CAWSVRGYGNQPQHF. CDR3 nucleotides: TGTGCCTGGAGTGTACGAGGGTATGGCAATCAGCCCCAGCATTTT. The chain is built from TRBV30 and TRBJ1-5; D call uncertain. The CDR3 is 15 amino acids. Germline V gene sequence: CDR1 GTSNPN, CDR2 SVGIG (reference sequence). Trimming removed 0 bases at V and 2 bases at J, with 11 bases between.

The chain has TRBV4-2 and TRBJ2-2; the D gene is possibly TRBD2 (6 bases). Trimming removed 0 bases at V and 0 bases at J, with 8 bases between. Looked up from germline, CDR1 is LGHNA and CDR2 is YNFKEQ. This CDR3 has 16 amino acids. The CDR3 loop reads CASSQETGANTGELFF. DNA of the CDR3: TGTGCCAGCAGCCAAGAAACGGGGGCGAACACCGGGGAGCTGTTTTTT.

V gene TRBV25-1 combines with J gene TRBJ2-3; 8 nucleotides agree with TRBD1. J lost 5 bases, V lost 1 base, and 2 bases had no gene match. Germline lookup yields CDR1 MGHDK and CDR2 SYGVNS. CDR3 length: 14 residues. The CDR3 sequence: CASSEWTGIDTQYF. The CDR3 bases are TGTGCCAGCAGTGAATGGACAGGGATAGATACGCAGTATTTT.

The J gene is TRBJ1-4, the V gene TRBV5-1, with TRBD1 identical over 7 bases. Germline CDR1 reads SGHRS; CDR2 reads YFSETQ. V lost 2 bases, J lost 3 bases, and 10 bases stayed unmatched. The CDR3 is 17 amino acids. In DNA form, the CDR3 reads TGCGCCAGCAGCTTTGGGCAGGGGGTAATCCCTAATGAAAAACTGTTTTTT. Its protein is CASSFGQGVIPNEKLFF.

The chain is built from TRBV5-6 and TRBJ1-5; no clear D gene. Trimming took off 0 bases at V and 0 bases at J, with 4 bases between the two ends. Germline V gene lookup returns CDR1 SGHDT and CDR2 YYEEEE. The CDR3 runs 14 residues. CDR3 sequence reads: CASSLEHSNQPQHF. The CDR3 bases are TGTGCCAGCAGCTTGGAGCATAGCAATCAGCCCCAGCATTTT.

This clone turned up a few times. The chain employs TRBV6-2 or TRBV6-3 and TRBJ1-5, with no clear D. The germline V and J ends were trimmed by 2 bases and 4 bases, with 9 bases remaining between them. This CDR3 is built from 14 residues. Looked up from germline, CDR1 is MNHEY and CDR2 is SVGEGT. The CDR3 loop is CASSYPLGNQPQHF. CDR3 DNA: TGTGCCAGCAGTTACCCGCTAGGAAATCAGCCCCAGCATTTT.

This clone was counted once. The rearrangement links TRBV20-1 to TRBJ2-5; 8 bases align to TRBD2. From germline, CDR1 is DFQATT and CDR2 SNEGSKA (reference sequence). There are 18 residues in the CDR3. The junction had 18 bases not matched to a gene; V was cut back by 3 bases and J by 3 bases. DNA of the CDR3: TGCAGTGCTAGTCTCCTCCCCGTGACGGGGGGGGATGAAGAGACCCAGTACTTC. It is translated as CSASLLPVTGGDEETQYF.

The chain links TRBV10-3 to TRBJ1-3, with D unresolved. The CDR3 runs 13 residues. Deletions cut 2 bases from V and 9 bases from J, with 11 bases between. The germline V gene encodes CDR1 ENHRY and CDR2 SYGVKD. The CDR3 nucleotides are TGTGCCATCAGTGAGCTCTCCGGGAGCACCATATATTTT. Protein: CAISELSGSTIYF.

The chain has TRBV12-5 and TRBJ2-2, with a weak D call TRBD2 (6 bases). Germline V gene lookup returns CDR1 LGHNT and CDR2 FRNRAP. The CDR3 totals 15 residues. Trimming took off 1 base at V and 2 bases at J, with 8 bases between the two ends. The CDR3 here is CASGLGLGNTGELFF. CDR3 bases: TGTGCTAGTGGTTTGGGACTAGGAAACACCGGGGAGCTGTTTTTT. Drawing the rest from reference TRBV12-5 and TRBJ2-2, the complete variable domain is DARVTQTPRHKVTEMGQEVTMRCQPILGHNTVFWYRQTMMQGLELLAYFRNRAPLDDSGMPKDRFSAEMPDATLATLKIQPSEPRDSAVYFCASGLGLGNTGELFFGEGSRLTVL.

The chain combines TRBV27 with TRBJ2-7; D possibly corresponds to TRBD2 (5 bases). Trimming pared 5 bases from V and 5 bases from J, leaving 7 bases between. The CDR3 is made up of 11 amino acids. The germline V gene encodes CDR1 MNHEY and CDR2 SMNVEV (reference sequence). As DNA, the CDR3 is TGTGCCAGCAGTGCCGGGAACGAGCAGTACTTC. Residues: CASSAGNEQYF.

J is TRBJ2-1 and V is TRBV7-3; D perhaps matches TRBD1 (6 bases). CDR1 SGHTA and CDR2 FQGTGA come from the germline V gene. V lost 5 bases to trimming and J lost 4 bases, with 15 bases between them. This CDR3 comprises 15 residues. The CDR3 coding sequence is TGTGCCAGCAGCCCCAGGGGCACGAATTACAATGAGCAGTTCTTC. Amino acid sequence: CASSPRGTNYNEQFF.

The chain combines TRBV12-5 with TRBJ1-1, with D maybe TRBD1 (5 bases). V was clipped by 5 bases and J by 5 bases, with 12 bases between them. The CDR3 is 13 amino acids. Germline loops: CDR1 LGHNT, CDR2 FRNRAP. The CDR3 region is CASGQGAWTEAFF. The CDR3 bases are TGTGCTAGTGGTCAAGGGGCGTGGACTGAAGCTTTCTTT.

The chain combines TRBV4-1 with TRBJ2-4; TRBD2 agrees at 11 bases. J was trimmed by 6 bases and V by 8 bases; bases with no gene match: 3. Germline lookup yields CDR1 MGHRA and CDR2 YSYEKL. The CDR3 is made up of 13 amino acids. In nucleotides, the CDR3 is TGCGCCAGCGGTGGACTAGCGGGAAACATTCAGTACTTC. Translation: CASGGLAGNIQYF.

The chain uses TRBV5-4 and TRBJ2-6; a possible D gene is TRBD2 (6 bases). CDR1 and CDR2 (germline): SGHNT, YYREEE (reference sequence). Trimming removed 4 bases at V and 1 base at J, with 9 bases between. This CDR3 spans 15 amino acids. In nucleotides, the CDR3 is TGTGCCAGCAGCCCTGGGGGGTCTGGGGCCAACGTCCTGACTTTC. This encodes CASSPGGSGANVLTF.

The chain carries TRBV5-4 and TRBJ2-3; 8 positions match TRBD2. From germline, CDR1 is SGHNT and CDR2 YYREEE (reference sequence). The ends lost 4 bases at V and 0 bases at J; junction bases unmatched: 10. This CDR3 comprises 17 residues. CDR3 DNA: TGTGCCAGCAGCGCTACAAGAGGACTAGCAAGCACAGATACGCAGTATTTT. It specifies CASSATRGLASTDTQYF.